This T cell receptor (beta chain) was sequenced for a study of shared clonotypes between healthy human individuals (dated by TCRdb to about 2020). Regarding the study in general: The cohort comprised two women and a few men aged 18 to 49 years. Each donor's leukapheresis produced roughly between roughly 0.85 and 9 billion PBMCs. For each donor, three plates each were used for CD4 naive and CD4 memory, two plates were used for CD8 naive, and one plate was used for CD8 memory. To increase sequencing depth and limit assay-specific biases, TCR repertoire library preparation and sequencing were carried out by different laboratories using diverse techniques. The study deeply sequenced blood TCR repertoires of 5 or 6 healthy adults to estimate repertoire size and the extent of clonotype sharing between individuals. What the research found in general, with its limitations: Compared with non-shared clonotypes, clonotypes shared by all four sorted-subset donors had higher generation probabilities. Rarefaction of sorted-subset datasets indicated incomplete sequencing despite the large sequencing depth. Estimated clonotype richness was generally larger for naive than for memory subsets. Sampling was restricted to blood, and TCR repertoires in tissue are likely to differ from TCR repertoires in blood. Pairwise subsampling indicated that sequencing depth was expected to affect the degree of clonotype sharing among donors. The genetic and exposure-history diversity represented was limited by the small number of donors. Approximately 5% of naive CD4, approximately 3.7% of naive CD8, around 2.3% of memory CD4, and approximately 0.4% of memory CD8 clonotypes were shared across several donors.

To note about this clone: The antigen it recognizes is unknown. Base qualities are not provided; no much larger clone lies one nucleotide away.

V lost 5 bases and J lost 0 bases, and the count of bases not matched to a germline gene is 13. From its cysteine to its phenylalanine, the CDR3 spans 18 amino acids. Just CDR3 DNA is preserved here, 54 bases in frame from base 1. Reading the germline V gene gives CDR1 SGHVS and CDR2 FQNEAQ. CD8 naive samples consisted of CD45RO-negative cells that were positively selected for CCR7, yielding a CD45RA+CCR7+ population without TemRA cells. Donors were healthy HIV-negative adults with no recently reported acute infections or vaccinations. Only Caucasian adults living in Nashville, Tennessee, USA were represented among the donors. Blood was collected by leukapheresis, and PBMCs were isolated by Ficoll-Histopaque density gradient centrifugation and then cryopreserved in liquid nitrogen vapor phase. Analytical flow cytometry was used to check the purity and quantity of every magnetically sorted T cell population. Genomic DNA was isolated from every sorted fraction and measured by UV absorbance on a Nanodrop 2000c.

Using the deep immunoSEQ assay, TCR CDR3 regions were amplified from genomic DNA by multiplex PCR. Extracted genomic DNA from each cell subset was spread evenly across all wells of several immunoSEQ 96-well plates, with each plate serving as a replicate. Each replicate PCR for sorted subsets received around 0.2 ug genomic DNA, equal to roughly 33,000 T cell genomes. Purified libraries were measured with a Qubit 3.0 fluorometer, size-checked on a Bioanalyzer 2100, and measured again with the KAPA Library Quantification kit. A separate single-read 150-cycle Illumina NextSeq 550 flow cell was used to sequence each immunoSEQ 96-well plate. The authors' pipeline ran thus. Because the immunoSEQ output held only junctional sequences and lacked quality scores, the filtering could not match the filtering applied to full-length reads. To assign V/J genes and CDR3, sequences were annotated against IMGT germline references using PyIR, a Python wrapper for IgBLAST v1.9. Reads were removed for weak V/J assignments (E-value above 1e-6), missing CDR3, stop codons, out-of-frame junctions, or ambiguous translated residues. V3J clonotypes were defined by identical inferred V gene, J gene, and CDR3 amino acid sequence. The percentage overlap between two repertoires was calculated by dividing the number of shared unique clonotypes by the size of the smaller repertoire. RTK rarefaction, the Chao1 estimator, and Recon v2.1 estimates of unobserved clonotypes were used to assess repertoire richness. Generation probabilities were computed with OLGA for all TCRbeta clonotypes obtained by the gDNA method from four donors. TCRdb mirrors the immuneACCESS table, restricted to in-frame sequences. Some clones are absent from its copies; in checked studies, under half trace to an unresolved V gene, and the reason for the others is unknown. For V, J and clone size, that table is used; D and trimming come from the DNA. Here the sample has some 2,000,000 clones; approximately 95% occur a single time. In total, the top ten clones hold about 1.1% of the sample.

The source material was naive CD8+ T cells sorted from blood. The sample's cell subset or site label, in plain terms: CD45RA+CCR7+. The chain is made from TRBV7-8 and TRBJ2-1; the central 7 bases match TRBD2. The receptor was isolated from a man between 18 and 29 years old in good health. In nucleotide form, the sequence is TGTGCCAGCAGCCACCCCCTTAGGTGGACTAGCTCCTACAATGAGCAGTTCTTC. Its amino acids are CASSHPLRWTSSYNEQFF.